This is a list of T cell receptor beta chains from one sample in a study of neoadjuvant anti-PD-1 for oral cavity cancer. Sequencing used immunoSEQ multiplex PCR; TCRdb keeps in-frame clones, though not all of them. This sample has 14,000 or so clones, with approximately 73% found just once. Sequences were derived from PBMCs, sampled after nivolumab (anti-PD-1) treatment. The origin of the receptors is a person between 40 and 79 years old with oral cavity squamous cell carcinoma. Both conserved end residues are part of each CDR3. A D gene is named only where the DNA matches it firmly. Where a row states a size, it is once, few, many or the class of an expanded clone; other rows omit it.

D gene: -
clone size: -
V gene: TRBV6-5
J gene: TRBJ2-7
CDR3 DNA: TGTGCCAGCAGCATAACTGGCTACGAGCAGTACTTC
CDR3 protein: CASSITGYEQYF

D gene: -
clone size: -
V gene: TRBV30
J gene: TRBJ2-7
CDR3 DNA: TGTGCCTGGAGTGTACTCAGGTCCTACGAGCAGTACTTC
CDR3 protein: CAWSVLRSYEQYF

D gene: -
clone size: few
V gene: TRBV5-4
J gene: TRBJ1-6
CDR3 DNA: TGTGCCAGCCGTTACGAGGAACGGCCCCTCCACTTT
CDR3 protein: CASRYEERPLHF

D gene: -
clone size: -
V gene: TRBV4-1
J gene: TRBJ2-5
CDR3 DNA: TGCGCCAGCAGCCTCCTGCGTGGCGAGACCCAGTACTTC
CDR3 protein: CASSLLRGETQYF

D gene: -
clone size: -
V gene: TRBV9
J gene: TRBJ2-3
CDR3 DNA: TGTGCCAGCAGCGTAGCGGGGGGCCGTTATACAGATACGCAGTATTTT
CDR3 protein: CASSVAGGRYTDTQYF

D gene: TRBD2
clone size: -
V gene: TRBV9
J gene: TRBJ2-1
CDR3 DNA: TGTGCCAGCAGCTCCACTCAGCGCGGGGGAAACAATGAGCAGTTCTTC
CDR3 protein: CASSSTQRGGNNEQFF

D gene: -
clone size: -
V gene: TRBV4-1
J gene: TRBJ1-5
CDR3 DNA: TGCGCCAGCAGCCCAAGTCCCCTTTCGAGGAGGCCCCAGCATTTT
CDR3 protein: CASSPSPLSRRPQHF

D gene: -
clone size: -
V gene: TRBV25-1
J gene: TRBJ2-2
CDR3 DNA: TGTGCCAGCAGTGTAACATACACCGGGGAGCTGTTTTTT
CDR3 protein: CASSVTYTGELFF

D gene: -
clone size: -
V gene: TRBV4-1
J gene: TRBJ2-5
CDR3 DNA: TGCGCCAGCAGCCCAGACTTGTTGCGGAGCCTGGGGGAGACCCAGTACTTC
CDR3 protein: CASSPDLLRSLGETQYF

D gene: -
clone size: once
V gene: TRBV5-1
J gene: TRBJ1-2
CDR3 DNA: TGCGCCAGCAGCCCACTCGGTGGACAGAGAAGTTATGGCTACACCTTC
CDR3 protein: CASSPLGGQRSYGYTF

D gene: -
clone size: -
V gene: TRBV6-5
J gene: TRBJ2-2
CDR3 DNA: TGTGCCAGCAGTTATAGCGGAGCCACCGGGGAGCTGTTTTTT
CDR3 protein: CASSYSGATGELFF

D gene: -
clone size: -
V gene: TRBV29-1
J gene: TRBJ1-1
CDR3 DNA: TGCAGCGTTGATTCAGGGCCCTTAACCTTTAGCACTGAAGCTTTCTTT
CDR3 protein: CSVDSGPLTFSTEAFF

D gene: -
clone size: -
V gene: TRBV5-1
J gene: TRBJ2-7
CDR3 DNA: TGCGCCAGCAGCTTGTGGCGGTCCTACGAGCAGTACTTC
CDR3 protein: CASSLWRSYEQYF

D gene: -
clone size: -
V gene: TRBV4-1
J gene: TRBJ2-2
CDR3 DNA: TGCGCCAGCAGCCACCCCGGGGGCGGACTCACCGGGGAGCTGTTTTTT
CDR3 protein: CASSHPGGGLTGELFF

D gene: -
clone size: -
V gene: TRBV11-2
J gene: TRBJ1-6
CDR3 DNA: TGTGCCAGCAGCTTACCGTCGGACAGTCTCGGTTCACCCCTCCACTTT
CDR3 protein: CASSLPSDSLGSPLHF

D gene: TRBD1
clone size: -
V gene: TRBV5-1
J gene: TRBJ1-2
CDR3 DNA: TGCGCCAGCAGCGGTGGGACAGGCGGAGACTATGGCTACACCTTC
CDR3 protein: CASSGGTGGDYGYTF

D gene: -
clone size: -
V gene: TRBV25-1
J gene: TRBJ1-4
CDR3 DNA: TGTGCCAGCAGTGAAGCGCCAGGGTGGGGGCAGGGGAGTGAAAAACTGTTTTTT
CDR3 protein: CASSEAPGWGQGSEKLFF

D gene: TRBD1
clone size: -
V gene: TRBV2
J gene: TRBJ1-5
CDR3 DNA: TGTGCCAGCAGAAAGACAGGGCAGCCCCAGCATTTT
CDR3 protein: CASRKTGQPQHF

D gene: TRBD1
clone size: -
V gene: TRBV7-7
J gene: TRBJ2-5
CDR3 DNA: TGTGCCAGCAGCTTAGCGAGGGGACAGTTAGAGACCCAGTACTTC
CDR3 protein: CASSLARGQLETQYF

D gene: -
clone size: -
V gene: TRBV9
J gene: TRBJ2-3
CDR3 DNA: TGTGCCAGCAGCGTCTACGGGATTAGCACAGATACGCAGTATTTT
CDR3 protein: CASSVYGISTDTQYF

D gene: -
clone size: once
V gene: TRBV7-3
J gene: TRBJ1-2
CDR3 DNA: TGTGCCAGCAGCTTAATCCGTCGGACAGAGTCGGGTGGCTACACCTTC
CDR3 protein: CASSLIRRTESGGYTF

D gene: -
clone size: -
V gene: TRBV9
J gene: TRBJ1-1
CDR3 DNA: TGTGCCAGCGGAGGGGGCACTGAAGCTTTCTTT
CDR3 protein: CASGGGTEAFF

D gene: -
clone size: few
V gene: TRBV9
J gene: TRBJ1-5
CDR3 DNA: TGTGCCAGCAGCGTGTGGGGTTCTCAGCCCCAGCATTTT
CDR3 protein: CASSVWGSQPQHF

D gene: TRBD1
clone size: -
V gene: TRBV6-4
J gene: TRBJ1-6
CDR3 DNA: TGTGCCAGCAGGGGGGACAGCCCGAATTCACCCCTCCACTTT
CDR3 protein: CASRGDSPNSPLHF

D gene: TRBD2
clone size: -
V gene: TRBV5-1
J gene: TRBJ2-5
CDR3 DNA: TGCGCCAGCAGCTTGATCGCTAGCGGCCAAGAGACCCAGTACTTC
CDR3 protein: CASSLIASGQETQYF

D gene: -
clone size: -
V gene: TRBV19
J gene: TRBJ1-5
CDR3 DNA: TGTGCCAGTAGTATACAGGGGATTCGGGGTCAGCCCCAGCATTTT
CDR3 protein: CASSIQGIRGQPQHF

D gene: -
clone size: few
V gene: TRBV4-1
J gene: TRBJ1-2
CDR3 DNA: TGCGCCAGCAGCCAAGGGGTATGGGGGAGTAACTATGGCTACACCTTC
CDR3 protein: CASSQGVWGSNYGYTF

D gene: TRBD2
clone size: -
V gene: TRBV5-1
J gene: TRBJ2-1
CDR3 DNA: TGCGCCAGCAGCTTCCCGACTAGCGGGAGGGATACGTCCTACAATGAGCAGTTCTTC
CDR3 protein: CASSFPTSGRDTSYNEQFF